The present T cell receptor (beta chain) was sequenced within a study of identical twins. General study points: There was an excess of low generation probability in the out-of-frame alpha sequences that twins shared.

The CDR3 totals 14 residues. The ends were cut back, 0 bases at V and 4 bases at J, with 10 bases in the middle. CDR1 and CDR2 (germline): SGHRS, YFSETQ. After template switching added a universal primer site, the resulting cDNA carried unique molecular identifiers. MiXCR was run by TCRdb on the 5' RACE reads, yielding one entry per CDR3 protein. The table shows about 190,000 distinct CDR3 sequences, with more than 15% occurring only once. Points on this clonotype: The antigen remains unidentified.

These data were also filed under a second study, of T cells expressing NK-cell markers. In that study: The TCR beta repertoires originated in sorted CD3+CD56+NKG2C+, CD3+CD56+NKG2C- and CD3+CD56-NKG2C+ T cells. Dominant NKG2C+ clonotypes accounted for about 1.0-8% of CD8+ T cells in about 6 donors.

The chain joins TRBV5-1 to TRBJ1-1; perhaps TRBD1 as D (5 bases). This receptor was taken from a young woman in good health. The sample taken for sequencing was CD8+ T cells sorted from blood. The CDR3 DNA follows: TGCGCCAGCAGCTTGGCCGGGGGACTCACTGAAGCTTTCTTT. Translation: CASSLAGGLTEAFF.